These T cell receptor beta chains were read from a single sample in a study of OX40 agonist ivuxolimab in advanced cancers. Data came from immunoSEQ multiplex PCR; TCRdb stores just in-frame clones and leaves some out. The table includes tens of thousands of clones, about nine tenths detected once. The starting material was CD4+ or CD8+ T cells sorted from blood, obtained in a trial of the OX40 agonist ivuxolimab. The source of these receptors is an adult with an advanced solid tumor such as melanoma, head and neck, liver or kidney cancer. CDR3s include the opening cysteine and the closing phenylalanine or tryptophan. D genes are given only for firm matches.

TRBJ2-1,TRBD1,TRBV25-1,CASSINRGNEQFF,TGTGCCAGCAGCATCAACAGGGGGAATGAGCAGTTCTTC
TRBJ2-1,TRBD2,TRBV28,CASSPGTSRYNEQFF,TGTGCCAGCAGTCCCGGGACTAGTCGCTACAATGAGCAGTTCTTC
TRBJ1-1,.,TRBV13,CASSPLRGAAFF,TGTGCCAGCAGCCCTCTAAGAGGGGCAGCTTTCTTT
TRBJ2-5,TRBD1,TRBV11-2,CASSPQGQGAETQYF,TGTGCCAGCAGCCCGCAGGGACAGGGCGCAGAGACCCAGTACTTC
TRBJ1-4,.,TRBV7-9,CASRSRINEKLFF,TGTGCCAGCAGGTCACGGATTAATGAAAAACTGTTTTTT
TRBJ2-1,TRBD2,TRBV19,CASSIDLLSGSSYNEQFF,TGTGCCAGTAGTATAGATCTCCTTAGCGGGAGCTCCTACAATGAGCAGTTCTTC
TRBJ2-1,.,TRBV7-3,CASGPQGDSRYAYNEQFF,TGTGCCAGCGGACCGCAGGGCGACAGCCGATACGCCTACAATGAGCAGTTCTTC
TRBJ1-1,.,TRBV19,CASSFKSATEAFF,TGTGCCAGTAGTTTCAAGTCGGCCACTGAAGCTTTCTTT
TRBJ2-5,.,TRBV7-8,CASSLALRRSAETQYF,TGTGCCAGCAGCTTAGCGCTAAGGAGGAGCGCAGAGACCCAGTACTTC
TRBJ2-7,.,TRBV7-9,CASSLFPGTHEQYF,TGTGCCAGCAGCTTATTTCCGGGAACCCACGAGCAGTACTTC